This is a list of T cell receptor beta chains from one sample in a study of a mutant IDH1 vaccine in newly diagnosed glioma. The repertoire was sequenced with immunoSEQ multiplex PCR; TCRdb's copy has only in-frame clones and lacks some. The sample records around 70,000 clones, approximately 84% being singletons. No cognate antigen is known for these TCRs. Here the sequenced sample was PBMCs, taken from a glioma patient whose treatment included an IDH1 peptide vaccine. The source of these receptors is a man aged 18 to 30 with glioma. The CDR3 runs from the conserved cysteine through the conserved F or W. Fields, in order: clone size, D gene, V gene, J gene, CDR3 DNA, CDR3 protein. A D gene is named only where the DNA matches it firmly. Not every row has a clone size; where given, it reads once, few, many or a size class.

-,-,TRBV7-8,TRBJ2-7,TGTGCCAGCAGCGATTTGGGAGGTCAGGGCCACGAGCAGTACTTC,CASSDLGGQGHEQYF
few,-,TRBV2,TRBJ1-1,TGTGCCAGCAGTGTGCGGGACACTGAAGCTTTCTTT,CASSVRDTEAFF
-,-,TRBV7-2,TRBJ1-2,TGTGCCAGCAGTATAGGGCCGGGTTTTTTCGGCTACACCTTC,CASSIGPGFFGYTF
-,TRBD1,TRBV2,TRBJ1-5,TGTGCCAGCAGCGTACAGGGGCATAGCAATCAGCCCCAGCATTTT,CASSVQGHSNQPQHF
-,-,TRBV11-1,TRBJ1-1,TGTGCCAGCAGCTTTTGGGCGTACACTGAAGCTTTCTTT,CASSFWAYTEAFF
few,TRBD1,TRBV28,TRBJ2-7,TGTGCCAGCAGTTTATCGCGGACAGGGGGGCGCGAGCAGTACTTC,CASSLSRTGGREQYF
once,TRBD2,TRBV27,TRBJ2-3,TGTGCCAGCAGTCGGCTAGCGGGCATCTGGGCAGATACGCAGTATTTT,CASSRLAGIWADTQYF
-,TRBD1,TRBV5-1,TRBJ2-3,TGCGCCAGCAGCGGGGGACAGGGGTGGGGCACAGATACGCAGTATTTT,CASSGGQGWGTDTQYF
-,-,TRBV6-5,TRBJ1-1,TGTGCCAGCAGTTACTTTAATATGGGCACTGAAGCTTTCTTT,CASSYFNMGTEAFF
-,-,TRBV5-5,TRBJ2-7,TGTGCCAGCAGCTTGGCCCAGGTCCCCCTCTCCGAGCAGTACTTC,CASSLAQVPLSEQYF
-,-,TRBV7-2,TRBJ2-2,TGTGCCAGCAGCTTAATGGCGACGGGCCACACCGGGGAGCTGTTTTTT,CASSLMATGHTGELFF
once,-,TRBV5-4,TRBJ2-5,TGTGCCAGCAGCTTGGGGGTCCGGGCTCGACAAGAGACCCAGTACTTC,CASSLGVRARQETQYF
-,TRBD2,TRBV9,TRBJ2-3,TGTGCCAGCACGTGGCTAGCGGAACCCACAGATACGCAGTATTTT,CASTWLAEPTDTQYF
-,-,TRBV19,TRBJ2-2,TGTGCCAGTATGGGGCGAACCGGGGAGCTGTTTTTT,CASMGRTGELFF
-,TRBD2,TRBV5-1,TRBJ2-1,TGCGCCAGCAGCGAATGGACTAGCGGGAAATACAATGAGCAGTTCTTC,CASSEWTSGKYNEQFF
-,-,TRBV4-1,TRBJ1-1,TGCGCCAGCAGCCAATCGGTGACAGGAGCCTCCCGCATGGACACTGAAGCTTTCTTT,CASSQSVTGASRMDTEAFF
-,-,TRBV14,TRBJ1-2,TGTGCCAGCAGCCAAGTCATGGGTAACTATGGCTACACCTTC,CASSQVMGNYGYTF
-,-,TRBV7-9,TRBJ2-5,TGTGCCAGCAGCTTAGGAGGGGCCCCAGAGCCCCAAGAGACCCAGTACTTC,CASSLGGAPEPQETQYF
-,-,TRBV27,TRBJ1-1,TGTGCCAGCAGTTTTGGGAGGCCCTGGGGCACTGAAGCTTTCTTT,CASSFGRPWGTEAFF
-,-,TRBV18,TRBJ2-7,TGTGCCAGCTCACCAAACTACAGCTCCTACGAGCAGTACTTC,CASSPNYSSYEQYF
-,-,TRBV7-3,TRBJ1-1,TGTGCCAGCAGCTTAGTTCGGAACACTGAAGCTTTCTTT,CASSLVRNTEAFF
-,TRBD1,TRBV9,TRBJ2-7,TGTGCCAGCAGTCTAGAAGCCGGACAGGGGTACTACGAGCAGTACTTC,CASSLEAGQGYYEQYF
-,-,TRBV7-9,TRBJ1-1,TGTGCCAGCAGCTTACAGACTGAAGCTTTCTTT,CASSLQTEAFF
once,-,TRBV4-3,TRBJ1-2,TGCGCCAGCAGCCAGAGGACAGAGGACTATGGCTACACCTTC,CASSQRTEDYGYTF
-,-,TRBV7-9,TRBJ2-3,TGTGCCAGCAGCCGACCATCTGCGACAGATACGCAGTATTTT,CASSRPSATDTQYF
-,-,TRBV5-1,TRBJ2-2,TGCGCCAGCAGCTCGGCGGGGACGAACACCGGGGAGCTGTTTTTT,CASSSAGTNTGELFF
-,-,TRBV25-1,TRBJ1-2,TGTGCCAGTCAACAGGGCTTTGGCTACACCTTC,CASQQGFGYTF
-,-,TRBV28,TRBJ1-4,TGTGCCAGCAGTCAGGGGCTGGATAATGAAAAACTGTTTTTT,CASSQGLDNEKLFF
-,-,TRBV9,TRBJ2-1,TGTGCCAGCAGCTTGTATCTAAGCTACAATGAGCAGTTCTTC,CASSLYLSYNEQFF
-,-,TRBV6-5,TRBJ1-4,TGTGCCAGCAGTGACCGGGCCGAGGGGGAAAAACTGTTTTTT,CASSDRAEGEKLFF
-,-,TRBV10-2,TRBJ1-3,TGCGCCAGCAGCAGACCGGGACGGTTTACCTCTGGAAACACCATATATTTT,CASSRPGRFTSGNTIYF
-,-,TRBV30,TRBJ2-3,TGTGCCTGGAGTTCGGGGCGGGGGCCCAACACAGATACGCAGTATTTT,CAWSSGRGPNTDTQYF
-,-,TRBV21-1,TRBJ1-4,TGTGCCAGCAGCAAATGGGAGGGACAGCCGAATGAAAAACTGTTTTTT,CASSKWEGQPNEKLFF
few,-,TRBV30,TRBJ1-1,TGTGCCTGGAGTGTCCGGACGCGGAACACTGAAGCTTTCTTT,CAWSVRTRNTEAFF
-,-,TRBV30,TRBJ1-5,TGTGCCTGGAGTGTACTAGCAGAACAGCCCCAGCATTTT,CAWSVLAEQPQHF
-,-,TRBV5-1,TRBJ2-1,TGCGCCAGCAGCTTGCCGAGCTCCTACAATGAGCAGTTCTTC,CASSLPSSYNEQFF
-,-,TRBV5-6,TRBJ1-1,TGTGCCAGCAGCCCGGACCCAATGAACACTGAAGCTTTCTTT,CASSPDPMNTEAFF
-,-,TRBV19,TRBJ1-1,TGTGCCAGTATCGGGGCAGAGAACCTGAACACTGAAGCTTTCTTT,CASIGAENLNTEAFF
-,-,TRBV29-1,TRBJ1-1,TGCAGCGGCAAGGCCCACAAGGCGGCTGAAGCTTTCTTT,CSGKAHKAAEAFF
-,-,TRBV6-5,TRBJ2-3,TGTGCCACCTTTTTGAGGGGGACCAATACGCAGTATTTT,CATFLRGTNTQYF
-,-,TRBV4-1,TRBJ2-1,TGCGCCAGCAGCCAAGTCGCCGGGGAGCAGTTCTTC,CASSQVAGEQFF
-,TRBD2,TRBV30,TRBJ2-1,TGTGCCTGGAATTTAGCGGGAGGGAATGAGCAGTTCTTC,CAWNLAGGNEQFF
-,-,TRBV5-5,TRBJ1-2,TGTGCCAGCAGCTTCACCGGGGACTATGGCTACACCTTC,CASSFTGDYGYTF